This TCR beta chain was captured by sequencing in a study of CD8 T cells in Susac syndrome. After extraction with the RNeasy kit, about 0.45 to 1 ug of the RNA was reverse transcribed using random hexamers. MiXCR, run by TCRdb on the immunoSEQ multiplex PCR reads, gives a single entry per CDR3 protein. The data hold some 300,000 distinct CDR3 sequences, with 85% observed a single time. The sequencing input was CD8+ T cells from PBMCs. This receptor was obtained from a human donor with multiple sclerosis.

The CDR3 DNA sequence: TGTGCCAGCAGTTTTACCGGCGGAACCTACGAGCAGTACTTC. Protein sequence: CASSFTGGTYEQYF. The genes are TRBV28 and TRBJ2-7; D gene unclear. The V gene lost 3 bases and the J gene lost 2 bases, with 11 bases spanning the gap. The V gene's germline CDR1 is MDHEN and CDR2 SYDVKM. The CDR3 has 14 amino acids.